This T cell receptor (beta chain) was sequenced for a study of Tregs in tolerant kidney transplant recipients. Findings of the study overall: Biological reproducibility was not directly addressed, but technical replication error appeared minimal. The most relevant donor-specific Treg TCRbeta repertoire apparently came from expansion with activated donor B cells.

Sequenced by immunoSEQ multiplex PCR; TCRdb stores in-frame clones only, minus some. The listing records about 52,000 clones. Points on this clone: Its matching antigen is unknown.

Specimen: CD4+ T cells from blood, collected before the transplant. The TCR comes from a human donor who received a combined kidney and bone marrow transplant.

The part of the CDR3 DNA that was read is TGCGCCAGCAGCCCCCAGGCGGGGGGTCCGAATGAG. As protein: CASSPQAGGPNE. The complete CDR3 protein is CASSPQAGGPNEQFF. The rearrangement uses TRBV5-1 and TRBJ2-1; TRBD2 agrees at 8 bases. The read finishes 3 residues shy of the CDR3 end, and the germline J gene is used to complete it. V gave up 4 bases and J gave up 7 bases; unmatched junction bases: 10. CDR3 size: 15 residues. Germline values: CDR1 SGHRS, CDR2 YFSETQ.